Detailed here is one TCR beta chain. Germline lookup yields CDR1 DFQATT and CDR2 SNEGSKA (reference sequence). This CDR3 has 14 amino acids. Trimming stripped 6 bases from V and 3 bases from J, with 17 bases between. The data are from a study of T-cell reconstitution after alpha-beta-depleted transplantation in children. TCRbeta library preparation incorporated unique molecular identifiers. TCRdb passed the PCR reads through MiXCR, listing each CDR3 protein once. The sample records 800,000 to 1,000,000 distinct CDR3 sequences, less than 30% being singletons. The chain couples TRBV20-1 to TRBJ1-1; perhaps TRBD1 as D (6 bases). The receptor was derived from a boy in the first two years of life who had a stem cell transplant for SCID, so the T cells may come from the graft donor. The sample consisted of PBMCs, mostly from graft donor cells, taken 360 days after TCRalphabeta/CD19-depleted stem cell transplant. The CDR3 DNA is TGCAGTGCCACAGACCCGGGGACATACACTGAAGCTTTCTTT. Its protein is CSATDPGTYTEAFF.